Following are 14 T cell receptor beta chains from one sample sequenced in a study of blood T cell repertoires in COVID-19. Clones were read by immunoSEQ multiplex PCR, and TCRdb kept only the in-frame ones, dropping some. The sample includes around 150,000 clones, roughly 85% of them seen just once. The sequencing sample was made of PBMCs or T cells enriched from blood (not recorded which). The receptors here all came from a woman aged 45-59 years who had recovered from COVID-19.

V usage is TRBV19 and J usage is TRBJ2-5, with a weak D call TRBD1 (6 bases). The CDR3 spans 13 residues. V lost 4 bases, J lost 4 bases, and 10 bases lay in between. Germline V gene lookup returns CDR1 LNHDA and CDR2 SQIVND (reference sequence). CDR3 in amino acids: CASSTGVAETQYF. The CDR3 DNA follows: TGTGCCAGTAGTACAGGGGTAGCAGAGACCCAGTACTTC.

CDR3 loop: CASSYSETDGEKLFF. In DNA form, the CDR3 reads TGTGCCAGCAGTTACTCAGAGACAGATGGTGAAAAACTGTTTTTT. The rearrangement links TRBV6-5 to TRBJ1-4; possibly TRBD1 for D (5 bases). Trimming took off 0 bases at V and 7 bases at J, with 12 bases between the two ends. CDR1 and CDR2 (germline): MNHEY, SVGAGI. This CDR3 is 15 amino acids long.

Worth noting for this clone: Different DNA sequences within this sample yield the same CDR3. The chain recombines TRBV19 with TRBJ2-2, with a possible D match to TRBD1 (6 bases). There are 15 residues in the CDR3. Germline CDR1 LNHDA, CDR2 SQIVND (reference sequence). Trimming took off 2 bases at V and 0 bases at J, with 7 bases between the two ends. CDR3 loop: CASSIQGTNTGELFF. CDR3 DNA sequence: TGTGCCAGTAGTATACAGGGGACGAACACCGGGGAGCTGTTTTTT.

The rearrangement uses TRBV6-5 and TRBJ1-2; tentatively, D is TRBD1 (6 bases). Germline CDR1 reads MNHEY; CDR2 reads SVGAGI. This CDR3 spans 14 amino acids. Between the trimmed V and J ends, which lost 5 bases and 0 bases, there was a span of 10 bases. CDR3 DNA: TGTGCCAGCAGTAGGACAGTGACTAACTATGGCTACACCTTC. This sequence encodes CASSRTVTNYGYTF.

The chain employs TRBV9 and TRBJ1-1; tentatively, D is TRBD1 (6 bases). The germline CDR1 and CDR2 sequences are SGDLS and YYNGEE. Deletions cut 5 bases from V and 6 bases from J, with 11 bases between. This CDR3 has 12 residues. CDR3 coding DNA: TGTGCCAGCAGTCAGGACAGCCCTGAAGCTTTCTTT. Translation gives CASSQDSPEAFF.

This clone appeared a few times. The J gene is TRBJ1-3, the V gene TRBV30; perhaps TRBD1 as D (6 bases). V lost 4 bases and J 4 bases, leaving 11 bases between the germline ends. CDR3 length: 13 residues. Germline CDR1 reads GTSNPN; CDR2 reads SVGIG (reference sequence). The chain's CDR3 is CAWTTGWGNTIYF. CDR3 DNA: TGTGCCTGGACCACAGGGTGGGGAAACACCATATATTTT.

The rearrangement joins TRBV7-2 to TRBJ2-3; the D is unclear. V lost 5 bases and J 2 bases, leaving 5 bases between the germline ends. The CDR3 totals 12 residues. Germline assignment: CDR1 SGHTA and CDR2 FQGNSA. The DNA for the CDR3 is TGTGCCAGCAGCCCCTTCACAGATACGCAGTATTTT. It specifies CASSPFTDTQYF.

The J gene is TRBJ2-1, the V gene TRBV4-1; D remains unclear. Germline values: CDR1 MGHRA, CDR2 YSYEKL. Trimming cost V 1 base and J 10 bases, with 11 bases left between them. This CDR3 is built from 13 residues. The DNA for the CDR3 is TGCGCCAGCAGCCAAGGTCCAGTACAGGAGCAGTTCTTC. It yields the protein CASSQGPVQEQFF.

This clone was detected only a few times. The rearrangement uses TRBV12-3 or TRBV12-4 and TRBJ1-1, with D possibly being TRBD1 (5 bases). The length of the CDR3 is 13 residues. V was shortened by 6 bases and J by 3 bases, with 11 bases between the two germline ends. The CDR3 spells CASRLTGDTEAFF. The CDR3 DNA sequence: TGTGCCAGCAGGCTCACAGGAGACACTGAAGCTTTCTTT.

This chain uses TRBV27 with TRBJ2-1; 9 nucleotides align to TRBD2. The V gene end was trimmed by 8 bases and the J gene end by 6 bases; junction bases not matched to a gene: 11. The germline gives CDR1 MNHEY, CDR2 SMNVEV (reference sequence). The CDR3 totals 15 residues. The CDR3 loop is CASRFTSGPLNEQFF. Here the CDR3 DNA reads TGTGCCAGCCGATTTACTAGCGGGCCCCTCAATGAGCAGTTCTTC.

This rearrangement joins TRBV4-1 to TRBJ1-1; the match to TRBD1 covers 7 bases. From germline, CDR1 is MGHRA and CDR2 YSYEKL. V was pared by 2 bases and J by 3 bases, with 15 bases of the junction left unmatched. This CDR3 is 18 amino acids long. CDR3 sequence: CASSQFGVIGGGDTEAFF. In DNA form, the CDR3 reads TGCGCCAGCAGCCAATTCGGGGTAATAGGGGGCGGAGACACTGAAGCTTTCTTT.

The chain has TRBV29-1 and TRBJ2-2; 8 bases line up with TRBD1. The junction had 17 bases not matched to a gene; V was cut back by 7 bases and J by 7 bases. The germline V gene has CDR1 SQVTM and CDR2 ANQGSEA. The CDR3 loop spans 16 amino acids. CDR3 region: CSALSPNRGKIGELFF. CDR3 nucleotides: TGCAGCGCTTTGTCACCAAACAGGGGGAAAATCGGGGAGCTGTTTTTT.

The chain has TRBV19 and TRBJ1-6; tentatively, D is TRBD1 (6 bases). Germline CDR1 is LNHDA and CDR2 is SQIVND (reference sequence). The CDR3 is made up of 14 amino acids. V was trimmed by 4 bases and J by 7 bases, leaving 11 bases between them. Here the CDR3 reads CASSTDSKNSPLHF. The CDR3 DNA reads TGTGCCAGTAGTACGGACAGTAAGAATTCACCCCTCCACTTT.

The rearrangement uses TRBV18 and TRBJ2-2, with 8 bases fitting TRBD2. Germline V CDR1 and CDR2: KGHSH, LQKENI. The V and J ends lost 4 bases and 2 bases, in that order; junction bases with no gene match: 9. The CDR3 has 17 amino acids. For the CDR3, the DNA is TGTGCCAGCTCACGGGAAATGATAGCGGGAAACACCGGGGAGCTGTTTTTT. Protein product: CASSREMIAGNTGELFF.